This TCR beta chain was identified during a study of human T cells and chemical hapten exposure (dated by TCRdb to about 2021). The study in broad terms: For sensitization, 2% DPC in acetone was applied to a 2 cm by 2 cm area of upper inner arm skin. Patch tests used Finn chambers with 0.01% DPC on the upper back, scored after 6 days by International Contact Dermatitis Research Group standards. Libraries were pooled for sequencing, and per-sample TCR yields varied mainly because of small differences in library volumes within the pool. Peripheral blood TCR repertoire changes were tracked in vivo in alopecia patients during primary and secondary sensitization to the hapten diphenylcyclopropenone (DPC). Blood for TCR sequencing was provided by twenty-nine alopecia patients at one to four time points (pre-sensitization, 2, 6 and 24 weeks). Patients additionally received weekly therapeutic DPC doses to the scalp throughout the approximately 25-week study period. Most of the patients in the cohort were female, and the cohort covered alopecia areata with under or over 50% scalp involvement, alopecia totalis and alopecia universalis. Blood was sampled from patients pre-sensitization (week 0) and at 2, 6 and about 24 weeks after DPC sensitization.

The full study reports these points: Compared with pre-sensitization or healthy control sets, expanded TCRs formed significantly more large CDR3 similarity clusters, which is consistent with antigen-driven responses. A positive correlation was found between the number of PT1 expanded TCRs and patch test score, with significance reached at thresholds 8, 16 and 32 but not 4. No change with DPC sensitization was found in the number of TCRs above 1 in 1000 frequency, and no evidence of global repertoire structure alterations was found. After repeated subsampling, changes were observed in the strength of the expansion versus patch-test correlation and in the threshold at which the correlation became significant. All patients had alopecia, a presumed autoimmune disease, so their immune response might differ from that of healthy individuals.

In the paper's terms, the time point label means: patch test 2, 6 weeks after DPC sensitization. The sample's treatment or condition label is to be understood as: therapeutic diphenylcyclopropenone sensitization with weekly scalp DPC. Blood at each patch-test visit was drawn before the patch test was applied. Patients were eligible if aged 18 to 70, diagnosed with alopecia and judged suitable for DPC therapy, and pregnant patients were excluded. Total RNA was extracted from unfractionated whole blood collected in Tempus Blood RNA tubes. About this clonotype: What antigen it recognizes has not been identified. No much larger clone exists at a distance of one base, and base qualities are not known.

The V end gives up 3 bases and the J end 7 bases, leaving 16 bases in the junction not matched to a gene. Including cysteine and phenylalanine, the CDR3 has 18 amino acids. Just CDR3 DNA is preserved here, 54 bases in frame from base 1. In the germline V gene, CDR1 corresponds to SGHTA and CDR2 to FQGNSA. The library came from RACE. Sequencing relied on a NextSeq 500. During library preparation, unique molecular identifiers were attached to individual cDNA molecules so that TCRs could be counted quantitatively and reproducibly. Both TCR alpha and TCR beta chains were sequenced from each blood RNA sample. The authors processed their data as follows. A median of around 100,000 TCRs per sample was observed, with a range of 23,224 to 690,600. The Decombinator software suite was used to annotate V, J and CDR3 in the TCR reads. For PS versus PT1 abundance plots, all samples were subsampled to the same number of TCRs (28,000). Expanded TCRs were defined as absent before sensitization and observed at least eight times at the 2-week time point. TCRdb handled the public reads itself, with Q25 trimming in fastp and clone calling in MiXCR, and kept productive beta chains. Identical CDR3 protein sequences are pooled into one entry, listed with their most common genes and DNA. The V and J calls follow TCRdb's processing rather than the paper's. This sample comprises about 85,000 distinct CDR3 sequences, 9.5% to 13% of them detected only once. The ten largest clones represent roughly 1.5% of the sample.

The chain employs TRBV7-2 and TRBJ2-4; 9 bases in the junction line up with TRBD1. The source material was whole blood, sampled in connection with sensitization to the hapten diphenylcyclopropenone (DPC). The receptor comes from a man younger than 30 with alopecia areata. Some clones in this sample may be carry-over from other donors' samples. DNA sequence: TGTGCCAGCAGCTTTGATCGGGGACAGGGAACGAAGACGAACATTCAGTACTTC. The resulting protein is CASSFDRGQGTKTNIQYF.